The present T cell receptor beta chain was sequenced within a study of T cell repertoires in aging, cancer and after chemotherapy. Study at large: Repeat sampling of healthy donors over several months to years showed clear clonal overlap. The whole study produced a dataset of about 8.8 million TCR reads.

Multiplex touch-down PCR with TRB-A/B primers amplified rearranged V-D-J TRB sequences. TCRdb called the multiplex PCR reads again in MiXCR, with one record for every CDR3 protein. The data hold about 10,000 distinct CDR3 sequences, with 25% to 30% observed a single time. Study results and caveats: Healthy donors lost TCR diversity with age mainly through richness, cancer patients through richness and evenness.

Germline CDR1 is DFQATT and CDR2 is SNEGSKA (reference sequence). With 4 bases clipped from V and 7 bases from J, the junction kept 10 bases outside the gene matches. The CDR3 has 14 amino acids. Peripheral blood genomic DNA, not sorted cells or RNA, was the template. A remark on this clonotype: Its target is not known.

The source material was blood. This receptor was identified in a human donor in good health. V is TRBV20-1 and J is TRBJ2-4; 7 nucleotides match TRBD2. CDR3 nucleotides: TGCAGTGCTAATCGAGGGAGGGCCCGGAACATTCAGTACTTC. Translating gives CSANRGRARNIQYF.